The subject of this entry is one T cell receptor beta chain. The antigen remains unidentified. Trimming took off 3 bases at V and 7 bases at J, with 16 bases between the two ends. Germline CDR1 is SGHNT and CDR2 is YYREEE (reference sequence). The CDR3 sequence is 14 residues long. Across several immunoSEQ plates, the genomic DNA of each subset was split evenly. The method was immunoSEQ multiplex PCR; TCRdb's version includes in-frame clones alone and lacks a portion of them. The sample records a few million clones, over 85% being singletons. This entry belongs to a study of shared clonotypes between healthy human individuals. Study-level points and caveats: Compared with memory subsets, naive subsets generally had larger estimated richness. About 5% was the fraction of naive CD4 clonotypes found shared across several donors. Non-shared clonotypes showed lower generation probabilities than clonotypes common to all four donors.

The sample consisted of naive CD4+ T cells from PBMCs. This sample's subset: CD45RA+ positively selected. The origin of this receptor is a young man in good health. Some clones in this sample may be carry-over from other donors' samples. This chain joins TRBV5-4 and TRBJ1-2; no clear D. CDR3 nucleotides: TGTGCCAGCAGCTCAAGAGGGATGTGGAGTGGCTACACCTTC. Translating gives CASSSRGMWSGYTF.